This TCR beta chain derives from a study of T cells in localized non-small cell lung cancer. Regarding the study as a whole: Clonality of T cells reached its maximum in uninvolved adjacent lung, surpassing tumor.

As concerns this clone: Its antigen is undetermined.

V lost 10 bases, J lost 1 base, and 16 bases lay in between. CDR1 LNHDA and CDR2 SQIVND come from the germline V gene (reference sequence). CDR3 length equals 14 residues. TCRdb's copy holds only in-frame clones and misses some; the assay was immunoSEQ multiplex PCR. Of roughly 14,000 clones in the sample, roughly four fifths were seen once. The specimen was peripheral blood, collected before any cancer treatment. The sequence was obtained from a female donor of 60 years or more with stage I squamous cell lung carcinoma. This chain uses TRBV19 with TRBJ1-1; D might be TRBD1 (6 bases). The CDR3 protein is CATKKGQRNTEAFF. CDR3 coding DNA: TGTGCCACCAAAAAAGGACAGAGGAACACTGAAGCTTTCTTT.